Listed here are 26 T cell receptor beta chains from one sample, sequenced in a study of blood T cell repertoires in COVID-19. The method was immunoSEQ multiplex PCR; TCRdb's version includes in-frame clones alone and lacks a portion of them. The data contain approximately 84,000 clones, over 80% of them singletons. Sequenced input: peripheral blood. All receptors come from a human donor in a cohort sampled during active COVID-19.

This chain uses TRBV5-6 with TRBJ1-5, with TRBD1 matching 8 bases. Trimming at V came to 4 bases and at J to 3 bases, leaving 6 bases not matched to a gene. This CDR3 comprises 15 residues. CDR1 is SGHDT and CDR2 is YYEEEE in the germline V gene. Written as DNA, the CDR3 is TGTGCCAGCAGCACTGGGACAGGCCTCAATCAGCCCCAGCATTTT. Amino acids: CASSTGTGLNQPQHF.

This chain uses TRBV11-2 with TRBJ2-7; no clear D gene. Germline loops: CDR1 SGHAT, CDR2 FQNNGV. The CDR3 spans 15 residues. V lost 3 bases and J 0 bases, leaving 12 bases between the germline ends. In nucleotides, the CDR3 is TGTGCCAGCAGCTTCATTTCACAACCCTCCTACGAGCAGTACTTC. Its protein product is CASSFISQPSYEQYF.

In its sample, this clone was seen once. The chain uses TRBV6-5 and TRBJ2-5; maybe TRBD2 (5 bases). CDR3 size: 13 residues. Per germline, CDR1 MNHEY and CDR2 SVGAGI. CDR3 residues: CVGGATRGETQYF. In nucleotides, the CDR3 is TGTGTCGGCGGAGCGACCCGAGGGGAGACCCAGTACTTC.

This clone was recorded many times. The chain couples TRBV28 to TRBJ1-5; 8 bases line up with TRBD1. Germline lookup yields CDR1 MDHEN and CDR2 SYDVKM. V was clipped by 7 bases and J by 4 bases; unmatched bases: 12. The CDR3 runs 16 residues. The CDR3 region has the DNA TGTGCCAGCAAAATCGTCGGGACAGGCTGGAATCAGCCCCAGCATTTT. Translated: CASKIVGTGWNQPQHF.

This clone is a singleton in its sample. The DNA of the CDR3 is TGTGCCAGTAGTACGTTGGCCCTTTTACCCCACAATGAGCAGTTCTTC. Translated: CASSTLALLPHNEQFF. The V and J genes are TRBV19 and TRBJ2-1; no clear D. Deletions cut 4 bases from V and 5 bases from J, with 18 bases between. The CDR3 has 16 residues. Germline V gives CDR1 LNHDA, CDR2 SQIVND (reference sequence).

The genes are TRBV5-1 and TRBJ2-6, with D possibly being TRBD1 (6 bases). The V end was cut by 4 bases, the J end by 2 bases, with 16 bases between. Germline assignment: CDR1 SGHRS and CDR2 YFSETQ. The CDR3 is 17 amino acids. CDR3 sequence (DNA): TGCGCCAGCAGCCCCCTCCCAAGGGGGACTGGGGCCAACGTCCTGACTTTC. Its translation is CASSPLPRGTGANVLTF.

This clone was counted once. V is TRBV6-5 and J is TRBJ2-7; maybe TRBD1 (5 bases). CDR3 size: 15 residues. From germline, CDR1 is MNHEY and CDR2 SVGAGI. V lost 0 bases and J 1 base, leaving 10 bases between the germline ends. CDR3 bases: TGTGCCAGCAGTTACTCAGGGGCTAAATCCTACGAGCAGTACTTC. Protein sequence: CASSYSGAKSYEQYF.

J is TRBJ1-2 and V is TRBV18; possible D gene TRBD1, 6 bases. Trimming shortened V by 4 bases and J by 3 bases, and 15 bases separated the two germline ends. The germline V gene has CDR1 KGHSH and CDR2 LQKENI. The CDR3 is 15 residues long. Written as DNA, the CDR3 is TGTGCCAGCTCACGGGAGACAGGTCCCGACTATGGCTACACCTTC. Its translation: CASSRETGPDYGYTF. The complete variable domain, with remaining parts taken from reference TRBV18 and TRBJ1-2, reads NAGVMQNPRHLVRRRGQEARLRCSPMKGHSHVYWYRQLPEEGLKFMVYLQKENIIDESGMPKERFSAEFPKEGPSILRIQQVVRGDSAAYFCASSRETGPDYGYTFGSGTRLTVV.

There are a few counts of this clone. This chain connects TRBV7-2 to TRBJ1-6, with 7 bases aligning to TRBD1. The CDR3 extends over 15 amino acids. Trimming at V came to 5 bases and at J to 5 bases, leaving 6 bases not matched to a gene. In germline, CDR1 is SGHTA, CDR2 FQGNSA. This CDR3 is CASSLRQGNNSPLHF. The CDR3 DNA sequence: TGTGCCAGCAGCCTAAGACAGGGAAATAATTCACCCCTCCACTTT.

CDR3 protein: CASQVLYEQYF. In nucleotides, the CDR3 is TGTGCCTCTCAGGTCCTCTACGAGCAGTACTTC. The gene calls are TRBV2 and TRBJ2-7, with D unresolved. The germline CDR1 and CDR2 sequences are SNHLY and FYNNEI. The CDR3 loop spans 11 amino acids. V lost 11 bases, J lost 3 bases, and 11 bases lay in between.

This rearrangement joins TRBV24-1 to TRBJ2-3, with 9 bases fitting TRBD1. The CDR3 has 15 residues. V gave up 6 bases and J gave up 3 bases; unmatched junction bases: 6. Germline values: CDR1 KGHDR, CDR2 SFDVKD. The CDR3 bases are TGTGCCACCAGTAACCCCGGACAGGGGACAGATACGCAGTATTTT. It specifies CATSNPGQGTDTQYF.

This chain joins TRBV19 and TRBJ1-2; 7 bases agree with TRBD1. V lost 3 bases and J lost 9; bases outside the gene matches: 10. The CDR3 runs 14 residues. Germline V gene sequence: CDR1 LNHDA, CDR2 SQIVND (reference sequence). CDR3 in DNA: TGTGCCAGTAGTATCAGGGGGTCGCGGCTAAGCTACACCTTC. Protein sequence: CASSIRGSRLSYTF.

This chain connects TRBV6-5 to TRBJ2-1; TRBD1 matches 8 bases. The trim removed 6 bases at V and 2 bases at J, leaving 6 bases unmatched. This CDR3 is 15 amino acids long. CDR1 and CDR2 from the germline V gene are MNHEY and SVGAGI. CDR3 sequence: CASRVDRGTYNEQFF. CDR3 nucleotide sequence: TGTGCCAGCAGAGTAGACAGGGGCACCTACAATGAGCAGTTCTTC.

This rearrangement joins TRBV4-1 to TRBJ2-7; TRBD1 aligns across 8 bases. The germline V gene encodes CDR1 MGHRA and CDR2 YSYEKL. The CDR3 has 14 residues. V gave up 2 bases and J gave up 3 bases; unmatched junction bases: 3. CDR3 in amino acids: CASSQRTGYYEQYF. The CDR3, as DNA: TGCGCCAGCAGCCAACGGACAGGGTACTACGAGCAGTACTTC.

This clone was found a few times. The gene calls are TRBV6-5 and TRBJ1-6; D is perhaps TRBD1 (6 bases). The V gene's germline CDR1 is MNHEY and CDR2 SVGAGI. The CDR3 totals 14 residues. V was shortened by 2 bases and J by 10 bases, with 12 bases between the two germline ends. CDR3 protein: CASSYVRGRSPLHF. For the CDR3, the DNA is TGTGCCAGCAGTTACGTCAGGGGACGGTCACCCCTCCACTTT.

The chain recombines TRBV6-6 with TRBJ1-1; D is perhaps TRBD1 (6 bases). The germline gives CDR1 MNHNY, CDR2 SVGAGI (reference sequence). Trimming pared 2 bases from V and 1 base from J, leaving 8 bases between. The CDR3 is 14 amino acids. CDR3 nucleotide sequence: TGTGCCAGCAGTTACCAAGGGGGGAACACTGAAGCTTTCTTT. Translated: CASSYQGGNTEAFF.

On this clone: One junction end disagrees with the germline gene, perhaps due to a read error. V usage is TRBV7-7 and J usage is TRBJ2-1; weak D call: TRBD2 (7 bases). The germline gives CDR1 SSHAT, CDR2 FNYEAQ (reference sequence). This CDR3 is built from 16 residues. The CDR3 reads CASSSVAGASYNEQFF. The CDR3 region has the DNA TGTGCTAGCAGTTCTGTCGCGGGGGCCTCCTACAATGAGCAGTTCTTC.

V gene TRBV2 combines with J gene TRBJ2-7; 15 bases fit TRBD2. Germline CDR1 SNHLY, CDR2 FYNNEI. The CDR3 sequence is 16 residues long. V lost 6 bases to trimming and J lost 5 bases; unmatched junction nucleotides: 8. CDR3 DNA sequence: TGTGCCAGCAGGGGACCGGGACTAGCGGGAGGCGACGAGCAGTACTTC. Protein sequence: CASRGPGLAGGDEQYF. The complete variable domain, with remaining parts taken from reference TRBV2 and TRBJ2-7, reads EPEVTQTPSHQVTQMGQEVILRCVPISNHLYFYWYRQILGQKVEFLVSFYNNEISEKSEIFDDQFSVERPDGSNFTLKIRSTKLEDSAMYFCASRGPGLAGGDEQYFGPGTRLTVT.

The chain uses TRBV9 and TRBJ2-5; tentatively, D is TRBD1 (5 bases). The CDR3 spans 14 residues. Germline assignment: CDR1 SGDLS and CDR2 YYNGEE. Between the trimmed V and J ends, which lost 4 bases and 3 bases, there was a span of 13 bases. The CDR3 DNA is TGTGCCAGCAGCTCAGGGTTTGGAGAAGAGACCCAGTACTTC. Amino acids: CASSSGFGEETQYF.

This chain links TRBV6-5 with TRBJ2-1; 9 nucleotides align to TRBD2. The trim removed 8 bases at V and 4 bases at J, leaving 6 bases unmatched. CDR1 and CDR2 (germline): MNHEY, SVGAGI. The CDR3 extends over 14 amino acids. CDR3 protein: CASGLAGQYNEQFF. In nucleotides, the CDR3 is TGTGCCAGCGGCCTAGCGGGACAATACAATGAGCAGTTCTTC.

The rearrangement joins TRBV28 to TRBJ1-4, with 10 nucleotides matching TRBD1. The CDR3 has 15 amino acids. Germline V gene sequence: CDR1 MDHEN, CDR2 SYDVKM. Germline trimming cut 5 bases from V and 3 bases from J; bases unmatched to any gene: 3. This chain's CDR3 is CASSGTGAANEKLFF. The CDR3 DNA reads as TGTGCCAGCAGTGGGACAGGGGCAGCTAATGAAAAACTGTTTTTT.

The gene calls are TRBV29-1 and TRBJ2-5; D gene uncertain. The CDR3 totals 14 residues. CDR1 and CDR2 (germline): SQVTM, ANQGSEA. V was shortened by 7 bases and J by 0 bases, with 15 bases between the two germline ends. The CDR3 is CSGAPSGDQETQYF. Here the CDR3 DNA reads TGCAGCGGAGCCCCTTCGGGTGACCAAGAGACCCAGTACTTC.

DNA of the CDR3: TGTGCCAGCAGTTACAGACAGGGATTGAGCACCGGGGAGCTGTTTTTT. The encoded protein is CASSYRQGLSTGELFF. This rearrangement joins TRBV6-6 to TRBJ2-2, with TRBD1 matching over 7 bases. Trimming at V came to 2 bases and at J to 4 bases, leaving 7 bases not matched to a gene. This CDR3 comprises 16 residues. Germline V gene lookup returns CDR1 MNHNY and CDR2 SVGAGI (reference sequence).

The rearrangement uses TRBV2 and TRBJ1-2; D is perhaps TRBD1 (6 bases). Trimming pared 7 bases from V and 4 bases from J, leaving 16 bases between. The CDR3 runs 14 residues. The germline V gene has CDR1 SNHLY and CDR2 FYNNEI. This chain's CDR3 is CASTRAGGLYGYTF. CDR3 bases: TGTGCCAGCACCCGTGCGGGGGGCCTCTATGGCTACACCTTC. Based on the CDR3 plus reference TRBV2 and TRBJ1-2, the full variable domain is EPEVTQTPSHQVTQMGQEVILRCVPISNHLYFYWYRQILGQKVEFLVSFYNNEISEKSEIFDDQFSVERPDGSNFTLKIRSTKLEDSAMYFCASTRAGGLYGYTFGSGTRLTVV.

This chain connects TRBV30 to TRBJ1-2, with D uncertain. Germline CDR1 and CDR2: GTSNPN and SVGIG (reference sequence). The V gene lost 4 bases and the J gene lost 0 bases, with 15 bases spanning the gap. This CDR3 has 15 amino acids. CDR3 residues: CAWTPSQYSNYGYTF. CDR3 coding DNA: TGTGCCTGGACCCCCTCACAGTATTCTAACTATGGCTACACCTTC.

In this sample, this clone turned up once. The junction does not match germline at one end; this may be a read error. The chain has TRBV5-5 and TRBJ2-1; 7 bases align to TRBD2. The germline gives CDR1 SGHKS, CDR2 YYEKEE (reference sequence). The CDR3 spans 13 residues. The CDR3 bases are TGTGCCAGCAGCTCGGAGGCGGGGGAGGGCTTGCTCTTC. Its translation is CASSSEAGEGLLF.